Below are 9 T cell receptor beta chains sequenced from a single sample in a study of T-cell reconstitution after alpha-beta-depleted transplantation in children (dated by TCRdb to about 2016). Library preparation employed PCR. The instrument given in TCRdb is Illumina HiSeq 2500. Molecular barcoding was employed in the preparation of TCR libraries, with unique molecular identifiers being used to normalize TCRbeta repertoire quantification. TCRdb trimmed the raw reads at Q25, called clones with MiXCR and kept productive beta chains. Records with the same CDR3 protein are collapsed into one entry carrying the most frequent genes and DNA. The sample contains a few hundred thousand distinct CDR3 sequences, approximately 9.8% of them found a single time. The ten biggest clones cover less than 6% of the sample. The material sequenced was PBMCs from the stem cell graft donor, taken from the stem cell graft. The source of these receptors is a human donor who donated a stem cell graft to a child with SCID.

At least ten counts were recorded for this clonotype. This chain links TRBV5-1 with TRBJ2-1, with 12 bases matching TRBD2. In germline, CDR1 is SGHRS, CDR2 YFSETQ. CDR3 length: 18 amino acids. With 0 bases clipped from V and 4 bases from J, the junction kept 8 bases outside the gene matches. The CDR3 protein is CASSLAPRLAGEYNEQFF. The CDR3 nucleotides read TGCGCCAGCAGCTTGGCCCCACGACTAGCGGGGGAATACAATGAGCAGTTCTTC.

This clonotype occurred many times. The chain is built from TRBV7-9 and TRBJ2-5; D possibly corresponds to TRBD1 (5 bases). V shed 2 bases and J shed 5 bases, with 15 bases lying between them. Looked up from germline, CDR1 is SEHNR and CDR2 is FQNEAQ (reference sequence). The CDR3 is made up of 15 amino acids. CDR3 coding DNA: TGTGCCAGCAGCTTATCCTCAGGGTCGTGGGAGACCCAGTACTTC. This codes for CASSLSSGSWETQYF.

This clonotype was observed at least ten times. The CDR3 here is CASSLGFSDTQYF. CDR3 DNA: TGTGCCAGCAGCTTAGGCTTTTCAGATACGCAGTATTTT. The rearrangement joins TRBV11-2 to TRBJ2-3; D is unclear. This CDR3 has 13 residues. Germline lookup yields CDR1 SGHAT and CDR2 FQNNGV. V dropped 1 base and J dropped 4 bases, with 6 bases sitting between them.

This clonotype was observed a few times. This chain uses TRBV6-2 or TRBV6-3 with TRBJ2-3; TRBD2 is a possible D gene (5 bases). The CDR3 totals 13 residues. Germline values: CDR1 MNHEY, CDR2 SVGEGT. The V and J ends lost 5 bases and 2 bases respectively, with 8 bases between them. The CDR3 loop reads CASSPDFTDTQYF. CDR3 bases: TGTGCCAGCAGTCCGGACTTCACAGATACGCAGTATTTT.

This clonotype was counted between two and nine times. V and J are TRBV27 and TRBJ2-7; 11 nucleotides match TRBD1. Per germline, CDR1 MNHEY and CDR2 SMNVEV (reference sequence). Germline trimming cut 6 bases from V and 5 bases from J; bases unmatched to any gene: 12. This CDR3 spans 16 amino acids. CDR3 DNA sequence: TGTGCCAGCAGCCGTGCCCCGGGACAGGGGGACCACGAGCAGTACTTC. Translation gives CASSRAPGQGDHEQYF.

This clonotype was observed at least ten times. The chain uses TRBV6-6 and TRBJ1-2; D unclear. The CDR3 is made up of 13 amino acids. Germline CDR1 MNHNY, CDR2 SVGAGI (reference sequence). The V end was cut by 7 bases, the J end by 0 bases, with 9 bases between. CDR3 DNA sequence: TGTGCCAGCACCAGGTGGGCTAACTATGGCTACACCTTC. It is translated as CASTRWANYGYTF.

This clonotype was seen only a few times. This may come from a read error, since a much larger clone is one base off. This chain uses TRBV20-1 with TRBJ2-7; 12 nucleotides align to TRBD2. The CDR3 has 15 residues. The germline gives CDR1 DFQATT, CDR2 SNEGSKA (reference sequence). CDR3 DNA sequence: TGCTGTGCTAGGAGGACTAGCGGGGCGCCCTACGAGCAGTACTTC. This gives the protein CCARRTSGAPYEQYF.

This clonotype turned up a few times. This chain uses TRBV19 with TRBJ2-3; TRBD1 matches 8 bases. Looked up from germline, CDR1 is LNHDA and CDR2 is SQIVND (reference sequence). With 0 bases clipped from V and 4 bases from J, the junction kept 3 bases outside the gene matches. The CDR3 consists of 15 residues. The CDR3 DNA follows: TGTGCCAGTAGTATAGAGACAGGGGAGGCAGATACGCAGTATTTT. Protein: CASSIETGEADTQYF.

This clonotype occurred many times. V and J are TRBV20-1 and TRBJ1-1; the match to TRBD1 covers 12 bases. J gave up 3 bases and V 6 bases, and 17 bases lay outside the gene matches. The CDR3 is made up of 18 amino acids. The V gene's germline CDR1 is DFQATT and CDR2 SNEGSKA (reference sequence). The chain's CDR3 is CSAKNAGTGGAGDTEAFF. In DNA, the CDR3 is TGCAGTGCCAAAAATGCCGGGACAGGGGGCGCAGGGGACACTGAAGCTTTCTTT.